Shown below are 3 T cell receptor beta chains from a single sample sequenced in a study of blood T cell repertoires in COVID-19. Generated by immunoSEQ multiplex PCR, the TCRdb table keeps only in-frame clones and is missing some. The data contain 200,000 to 300,000 clones, approximately 80% of them singletons. The sample was peripheral blood. The origin of the receptors is a man aged 55 to 70 with acute or convalescent COVID-19.

The rearrangement uses TRBV5-1 and TRBJ2-1; a possible D gene is TRBD1 (7 bases). Trimming cost V 1 base and J 6 bases, with 23 bases left between them. Germline CDR1 SGHRS, CDR2 YFSETQ. There are 18 residues in the CDR3. The CDR3 loop reads CASSLFPDRVAGSNEQFF. The DNA of the CDR3 is TGCGCCAGCAGCTTGTTCCCTGACAGGGTGGCGGGGAGCAATGAGCAGTTCTTC.

This clone occurred once. This chain uses TRBV30 with TRBJ2-3, with D possibly matching TRBD2 (5 bases). V lost 0 bases and J 6 bases, leaving 10 bases between the germline ends. CDR1 is GTSNPN, CDR2 SVGIG, per germline (reference sequence). The CDR3 is 13 residues long. The DNA of the CDR3 is TGTGCCTGGAGTGTAAGGAGAGGGGATACGCAGTATTTT. Translated, it gives CAWSVRRGDTQYF. The full variable domain, its missing parts supplied by reference TRBV30 and TRBJ2-3, is SQTIHQWPATLVQPVGSPLSLECTVEGTSNPNLYWYRQAAGRGLQLLFYSVGIGQISSEVPQNLSASRPQDRQFILSSKKLLLSDSGFYLCAWSVRRGDTQYFGPGTRLTVL.

V is TRBV4-3 and J is TRBJ2-4; possibly TRBD2 for D (6 bases). The CDR3 totals 19 residues. CDR1 is LGHNA, CDR2 YSLEER, per germline. Trimming took off 2 bases at V and 1 base at J, with 21 bases between the two ends. In DNA, the CDR3 is TGCGCCAGCAGCCAACTCGTGCGGGGCCCTCGGAGGGCCAAAAACATTCAGTACTTC. Protein product: CASSQLVRGPRRAKNIQYF.